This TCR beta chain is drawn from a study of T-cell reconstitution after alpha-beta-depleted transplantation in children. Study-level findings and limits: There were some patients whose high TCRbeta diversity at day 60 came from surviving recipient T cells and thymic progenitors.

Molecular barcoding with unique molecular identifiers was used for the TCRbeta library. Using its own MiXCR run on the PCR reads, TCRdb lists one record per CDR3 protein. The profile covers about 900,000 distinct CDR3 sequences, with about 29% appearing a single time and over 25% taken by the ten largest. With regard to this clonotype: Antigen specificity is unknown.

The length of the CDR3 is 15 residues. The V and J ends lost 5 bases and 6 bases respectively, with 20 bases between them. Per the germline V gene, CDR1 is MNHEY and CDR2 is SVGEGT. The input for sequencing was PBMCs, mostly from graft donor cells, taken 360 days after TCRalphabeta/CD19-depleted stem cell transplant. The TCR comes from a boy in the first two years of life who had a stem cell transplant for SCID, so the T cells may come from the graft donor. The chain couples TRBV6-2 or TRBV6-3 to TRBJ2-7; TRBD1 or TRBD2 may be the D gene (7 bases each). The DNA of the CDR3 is TGTGCCAGCAGTCCTCATGGGGAGGGGGCTTTCGAGCAGTACTTC. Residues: CASSPHGEGAFEQYF.